The clone carrying this T cell receptor beta chain was recorded many times. This sample was included in a study of T cells in Graves' hyperthyroidism and ophthalmopathy. At least 3 on the Clinical Activity Score was recorded for ophthalmopathy patients, who also had NOSPECS grade at least 4 and duration under 3 months. Using RNA transcripts as the source, TCR beta CDR3 regions were amplified. During a first-round RT-PCR of the TCR CDR3, the HTBI primer set was used. TCRdb reanalysed the multiplex PCR reads using MiXCR and keeps one entry per CDR3 protein. Found here are a few hundred thousand distinct CDR3 sequences, about a sixth of them singletons; the top ten hold around 3.5%. Germline-derived CDR1 and CDR2 are MDHEN and SYDVKM. The CDR3 covers 12 residues. V was clipped by 8 bases and J by 7 bases, with 14 bases between them.

Input material: blood. This TCR derives from a woman in her thirties or forties with Graves' ophthalmopathy. The chain employs TRBV28 and TRBJ2-5; no firm D call. The CDR3 loop reads CASHPGWGTQYF. CDR3 bases: TGTGCCAGCCACCCCGGATGGGGGACCCAGTACTTC.